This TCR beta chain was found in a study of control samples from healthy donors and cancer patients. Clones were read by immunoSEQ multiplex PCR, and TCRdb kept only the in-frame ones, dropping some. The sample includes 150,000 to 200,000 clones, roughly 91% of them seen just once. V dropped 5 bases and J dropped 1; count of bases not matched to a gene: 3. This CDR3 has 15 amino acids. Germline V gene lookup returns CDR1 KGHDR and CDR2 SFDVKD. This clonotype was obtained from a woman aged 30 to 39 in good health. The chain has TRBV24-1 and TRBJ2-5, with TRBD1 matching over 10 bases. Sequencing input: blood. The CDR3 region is CATSAGQGIQETQYF. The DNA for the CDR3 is TGTGCCACCAGTGCGGGACAGGGGATCCAAGAGACCCAGTACTTC.